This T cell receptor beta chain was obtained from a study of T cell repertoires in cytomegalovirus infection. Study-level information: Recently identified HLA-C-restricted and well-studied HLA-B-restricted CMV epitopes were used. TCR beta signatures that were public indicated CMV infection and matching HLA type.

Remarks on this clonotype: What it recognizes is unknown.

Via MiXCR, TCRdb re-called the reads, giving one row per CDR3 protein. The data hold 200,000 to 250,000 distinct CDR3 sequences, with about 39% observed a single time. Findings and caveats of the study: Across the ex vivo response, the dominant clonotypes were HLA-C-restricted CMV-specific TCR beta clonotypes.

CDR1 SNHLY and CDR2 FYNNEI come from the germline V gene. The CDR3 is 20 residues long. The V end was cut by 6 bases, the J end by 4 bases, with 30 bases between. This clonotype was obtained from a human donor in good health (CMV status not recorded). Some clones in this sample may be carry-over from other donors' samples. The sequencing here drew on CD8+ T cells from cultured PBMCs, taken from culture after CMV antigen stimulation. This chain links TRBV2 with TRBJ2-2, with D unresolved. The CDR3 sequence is CASSPISWGGAYGSTGELFF. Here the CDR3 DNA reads TGTGCCAGCAGCCCCATAAGTTGGGGTGGCGCTTATGGTAGCACCGGGGAGCTGTTTTTT. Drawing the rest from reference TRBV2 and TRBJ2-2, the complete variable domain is EPEVTQTPSHQVTQMGQEVILRCVPISNHLYFYWYRQILGQKVEFLVSFYNNEISEKSEIFDDQFSVERPDGSNFTLKIRSTKLEDSAMYFCASSPISWGGAYGSTGELFFGEGSRLTVL.